What follows is one TCR beta chain and its context. Its specificity is not known. Libraries were prepared by immunoSEQ multiplex PCR; TCRdb keeps only in-frame clonotypes and omits some of them. This repertoire shows 55,000 to 85,000 clones, roughly 96% found once; its top ten account for 0.03% to 0.035%. CDR1 and CDR2 from the germline V gene are SGHDN and FVKESK. V shed 2 bases and J shed 0 bases, with 12 bases lying between them. This CDR3 comprises 16 residues. This sample is drawn from a study of human thymus T cells. Whole-study results and caveats: V and J gene usage appeared biased in thymic and blood repertoires.

Corrective cardiac surgery supplied the resected thymus tissue. This TCR derives from a girl younger than two with a congenital heart defect but otherwise immunologically healthy. V and J are TRBV14 and TRBJ2-3; possibly TRBD1 for D (5 bases). Sequencing was performed on thymus tissue. CDR3 residues: CASSQSRALSTDTQYF. CDR3 in DNA: TGTGCCAGCAGCCAATCCAGGGCTCTTAGCACAGATACGCAGTATTTT.